This T cell receptor beta chain is drawn from a study of blood T cells in healthy people across ages. PCR was performed a second time for about 7 to 12 cycles using a sample-barcoded 5' primer and a J-beta primer mix. A single record per CDR3 protein comes from TCRdb applying MiXCR to the 5' RACE reads. The sample carries roughly 800,000 distinct CDR3 sequences, roughly 34% recorded once. Study outcomes and limitations: Naive T cell percentage and TCR beta diversity correlated strongly. Older individuals had lower TCR beta diversity per million T cells (the decline was roughly linear). Any conclusive comparison of naive versus antigen-experienced cells was prevented by using unsorted PBMCs.

Note on this clonotype: Its antigen is undetermined.

Peripheral blood from each donor was collected in a volume of roughly 9.8 milliliters. The CDR3 covers 15 residues. The germline V gene encodes CDR1 MNHNS and CDR2 SASEGT. Trimming removed 1 base from V and 3 bases from J, with 12 bases in between. This chain uses TRBV6-1 with TRBJ2-5; D is possibly TRBD1 or TRBD2 (5 bases each). The clonotype originates from a man younger than 35 in good health. The specimen was blood. This CDR3 is CASSEVSGTEETQYF. The CDR3 DNA sequence: TGTGCCAGCAGTGAAGTATCGGGGACCGAAGAGACCCAGTACTTC.